Reported below is one TCR beta chain. The assay was immunoSEQ multiplex PCR, and TCRdb's table has in-frame clones only and misses some. The sample lists 100,000 to 150,000 clones, roughly 90% seen once, with about 1.1% in the top ten. The data stem from a study of T cell responses to AZD1222 COVID-19 vaccine. V trimming: 6 bases; J trimming: 2 bases; junction bases outside the gene matches: 10. Looked up from germline, CDR1 is SGHDN and CDR2 is FVKESK. The length of the CDR3 is 16 residues. V is TRBV14 and J is TRBJ1-5; 7 nucleotides line up with TRBD1. This sequence originates from an adult in good health. Source: peripheral blood, taken on day 0 of AZD1222 vaccination. For the CDR3, the DNA is TGTGCCAGCAGGACAGGGAAAGGCACGGGCAATCAGCCCCAGCATTTT. Protein: CASRTGKGTGNQPQHF.